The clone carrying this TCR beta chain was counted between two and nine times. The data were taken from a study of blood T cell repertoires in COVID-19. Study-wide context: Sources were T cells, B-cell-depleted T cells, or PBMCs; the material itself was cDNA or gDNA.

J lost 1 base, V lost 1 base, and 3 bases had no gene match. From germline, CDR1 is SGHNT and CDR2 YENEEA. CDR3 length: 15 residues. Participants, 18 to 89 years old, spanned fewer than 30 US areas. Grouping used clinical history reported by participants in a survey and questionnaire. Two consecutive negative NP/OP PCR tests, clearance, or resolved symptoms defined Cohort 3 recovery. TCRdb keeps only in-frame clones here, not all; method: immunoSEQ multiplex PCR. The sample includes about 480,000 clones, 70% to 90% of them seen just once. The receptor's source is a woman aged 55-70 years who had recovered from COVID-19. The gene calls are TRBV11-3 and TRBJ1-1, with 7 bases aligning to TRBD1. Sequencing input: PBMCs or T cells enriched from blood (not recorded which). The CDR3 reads CASSLGDRRNTEAFF. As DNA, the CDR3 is TGTGCCAGCAGCTTAGGGGACAGAAGGAACACTGAAGCTTTCTTT.